The 10 T cell receptor beta chains below were found in one sample sequenced in a study of shared clonotypes between healthy human individuals. In the naive CD8 group, cells lacked CD45RO and were positively selected for CCR7, so terminally differentiated effector memory CD45RA+ cells were left out. Only in-frame clones appear in the TCRdb table, and some are missing; sequencing was by immunoSEQ multiplex PCR. This table has about 2.1 million clones, approximately 94% appearing once. The sequenced sample consisted of naive CD8+ T cells from PBMCs. Receptors were obtained from a man between 18 and 29 years old in good health. Some clones in this sample may be carry-over from other donors' samples.

The chain couples TRBV10-3 to TRBJ2-7; 10 nucleotides match TRBD2. The CDR3 extends over 16 amino acids. Losses at the gene ends were 6 bases for V and 4 bases for J; bases not matched to a gene: 12. Germline V gene data show CDR1 as ENHRY and CDR2 as SYGVKD. CDR3 amino acids: CAIRLVGASGGYEQYF. The CDR3 DNA reads TGTGCCATCAGGCTAGTGGGGGCTAGCGGGGGATACGAGCAGTACTTC.

This chain uses TRBV5-1 with TRBJ2-1, with 9 bases aligning to TRBD2. Germline loops: CDR1 SGHRS, CDR2 YFSETQ. The CDR3 consists of 17 residues. V shed 0 bases and J 9 bases; nucleotides not matched to a gene: 13. For the CDR3, the DNA is TGCGCCAGCAGCTTGGAGGGGCTAGCGGGATCCGGCGGTGAGCAGTTCTTC. The encoded protein is CASSLEGLAGSGGEQFF.

The chain uses TRBV11-2 and TRBJ2-4; 9 bases align to TRBD2. J gave up 2 bases and V 1 base, and 3 bases lay outside the gene matches. Germline-derived CDR1 and CDR2 are SGHAT and FQNNGV. The CDR3 runs to 16 residues. CDR3: CASSLAAGGSKNIQYF. In DNA form, the CDR3 reads TGTGCCAGCAGCTTAGCCGCGGGAGGGTCCAAAAACATTCAGTACTTC.

The J gene is TRBJ1-4, the V gene TRBV5-1, with a weak D call TRBD1 (6 bases). The CDR3 runs 15 residues. V was shortened by 4 bases and J by 7 bases, with 17 bases between the two germline ends. The V gene's germline CDR1 is SGHRS and CDR2 YFSETQ. CDR3 nucleotide sequence: TGCGCCAGCAGCCTCGGGGGCGGGGGCCGTGAAAAACTGTTTTTT. This translates into CASSLGGGGREKLFF.

The chain recombines TRBV7-9 with TRBJ2-1; 12 bases align to TRBD2. The CDR3 spans 18 residues. V trimming: 1 base; J trimming: 7 bases; junction bases outside the gene matches: 11. Germline CDR1 is SEHNR and CDR2 is FQNEAQ (reference sequence). In DNA form, the CDR3 reads TGTGCCAGCAGCTTAGAAGAGACTAGCGGGAGAGGTGGGAATGAGCAGTTCTTC. Translation gives CASSLEETSGRGGNEQFF.

The J gene is TRBJ2-7, the V gene TRBV19, with D perhaps matching TRBD1 (5 bases). The germline CDR1 and CDR2 sequences are LNHDA and SQIVND (reference sequence). V lost 10 bases and J 1 base, leaving 14 bases between the germline ends. The CDR3 covers 13 residues. DNA for the CDR3: TGTGCCACTAAGGACATCGCGTCCTACGAGCAGTACTTC. It encodes CATKDIASYEQYF.

The chain couples TRBV27 to TRBJ2-1; D is possibly TRBD2 (6 bases). Per germline, CDR1 MNHEY and CDR2 SMNVEV (reference sequence). The CDR3 is 16 amino acids. V was clipped by 3 bases and J by 7 bases, with 19 bases between them. The CDR3 sequence is CASSFQGLALKNEQFF. The CDR3 DNA reads TGTGCCAGCAGTTTTCAAGGGCTAGCGCTGAAGAATGAGCAGTTCTTC.

The rearrangement links TRBV7-3 to TRBJ2-3; 14 bases agree with TRBD2. V was pared by 5 bases and J by 5 bases, with 3 bases of the junction left unmatched. This CDR3 is 15 amino acids long. The V gene's germline CDR1 is SGHTA and CDR2 FQGTGA. The CDR3 loop reads CASSPGLAGGDTQYF. For the CDR3, the DNA is TGTGCCAGCAGCCCCGGACTAGCGGGAGGAGATACGCAGTATTTT.

The chain has TRBV10-2 and TRBJ2-7, with 9 bases matching TRBD2. The CDR3 loop spans 15 amino acids. The germline V gene encodes CDR1 WSHSY and CDR2 SAAADI. The V segment lost 5 bases and the J segment 2 bases; nucleotides outside the gene matches: 7. The DNA for the CDR3 is TGCGCCAGCAGTTTGGGCGGGAGGGGACCCTACGAGCAGTACTTC. It encodes CASSLGGRGPYEQYF.

Remarks on this clone: Other DNA sequences in this sample translate to the same CDR3. The V call is TRBV5-1, the J call TRBJ2-7; TRBD2 agrees at 11 bases. Germline CDR1 is SGHRS and CDR2 is YFSETQ. With V trimmed by 4 bases and J by 6 bases, 9 bases remained unmatched. CDR3 length equals 15 residues. The CDR3 here is CASSQLLAGASEQYF. The CDR3 DNA is TGCGCCAGCAGCCAGCTACTAGCGGGAGCGTCCGAGCAGTACTTC.